This TCR beta chain was recovered during a study of cytomegalovirus exposure and HLA in healthy donors (dated by TCRdb to about 2017). Broadly, across the study: According to an earlier analysis of a few hundred of the donors, some 180 million T cells yielded approximately 120 million unique TCR beta sequences and about 300 Gb of sequence data. Around 320 gigabases of sequencing data and roughly 90 million unique TCR sequences were included in an early release covering around 600 HLA-typed donors. The genetic ancestry cluster associated with self-reported Caucasian donors included about 81% of the roughly 410 genotyped donors. The study aimed to test whether signatures of past pathogen exposure could be identified by cataloging public T cell receptors. The study used immunosequencing to profile the T cell repertoires of under 700 subjects and linked those repertoires to cytomegalovirus serostatus. Besides the first cohort of around 700 subjects, a separate validation cohort made up of 120 or so different subjects was used. To predict cytomegalovirus infection status, the study combined high-throughput TCR immunosequencing, statistical association of individual TCRs with disease status, and machine learning. To study patterns of TCR occurrence, a later analysis re-analyzed previously published TCR beta repertoires from hundreds of donors and added high-resolution HLA genotyping. In the later analysis, no new phenotypic data were used to find candidate immune exposures; instead, reliance was placed on TCR beta sequences and their occurrence across donors. To decide whether each TCR beta V gene segment behaved as functional or pseudogenic, an earlier analysis of approximately 590 of the donors relied on high-throughput TCR beta sequencing. Donor age, sex, ethnicity and CMV serostatus were collected together with the repertoire data. A later genetic analysis used genome-wide SNP genotypes for about 65% of the roughly 670 donors, treating that subset as a discovery cohort. All discovery cohort repertoires had been generated on a single sequencing platform. HLA typing covered class I and class II loci at four-digit resolution. Typing coverage varied by locus: roughly 629-640 donors for A, B, C, DRB1 and DQB1; approximately 500 for DQA1; around 570 for DPA1; some 470 for DPB1. Because of strong linkage in the cohort, five DR-DQ haplotypes were treated as single units for association and clustering. Across about 380 genotyped donors of the cohort, an average of about 240,000 unique TCR beta nucleotide sequences per donor were sequenced, and roughly a sixth of those sequences were non-productive. Study-wide conclusions, independent of this receptor: According to a later analysis, most CMV-associated TCR beta chains appeared to be HLA-restricted, and the HLA associations seemed to be driven largely by CMV exposure. Across donors, most TCR sequences were observed very rarely, whereas some public TCRs were present in many individuals. The only immune exposure information available for the cohort was CMV serostatus. A later analysis associated some 17,000 TCR beta sequences with specific HLA alleles at a false discovery rate of 0.05. Because counts were too low, about 18 rarely observed V segments, including chromosome 9 orphons, were left out of the earlier analysis of about 500 of the donors. Linkage disequilibrium might explain the correlated functional status among segregating V segments, but an unknown experimental factor could not be ruled out. Presence/absence analyses assumed roughly uniform sequencing depth across donors, an assumption that may not hold. This cohort had only TCR beta chains sequenced, and the lack of alpha or paired-chain data limited which features could be detected. In a later genetic analysis, fewer N-insertions in productive TCRs were reported among donors in an Asian-associated ancestry cluster than the 666-donor mean. A group of highly shared sequence variants was considered likely to be a technical artifact of the sequencing pipeline. The authors suggested that the approach could potentially be generalized to other disease states and immunological phenotypes. Because HLA typing was unavailable for some donors at each locus, only the typed subset was used in association tests. An earlier analysis of some 590 of the donors showed that most TCR beta V segments appeared in productive rearrangements either about 87% or about 30% of the time, which broadly matched IMGT annotations. In both the original and validation cohorts, the classifier was reported to diagnose cytomegalovirus status with high specificity and sensitivity. Assigning TCR associations to individual alleles was difficult when HLA alleles, especially DR and DQ, strongly co-occurred. The study gave a list of about 170 TCR beta chains associated with cytomegalovirus. In vitro tests confirmed that a few of the cytomegalovirus-associated TCR beta chains recognize cytomegalovirus antigens. A further reported finding was that TCR beta sequences accurately predicted the HLA-A and HLA-B alleles for most subjects in the first cohort. A later analysis found that HLA-associated TCR beta chains were more clonally expanded and had lower generation probabilities than equally common non-associated chains. Several of the top co-occurrence clusters appeared to be linked to parvovirus B19, influenza, CMV and Epstein-Barr virus, according to a later analysis. In a later genetic analysis, a missense DCLRE1C variant was associated with V-gene and J-gene trimming of TCR beta chains, and the association was replicated in an independent cohort. In a later analysis, the rate of TCR association differed among HLA loci, with DRB1 alleles having the most associated TCRs and HLA-C alleles having the fewest. Some IMGT-functional V segments, including TRBV6-2 and TRBV6-3, could not be told apart with the 87-base-pair reads, so those segments were excluded.

Library prep was done by the immunoSEQ multiplex PCR assay. For the multiplex PCR, a mixture combining 60 forward primers for TCR Vbeta segments and 13 reverse primers for TCR Jbeta segments was used. A multiplex PCR assay on genomic DNA amplified the CDR3 region of rearranged TCR beta genes. Amplified TCR beta libraries were sequenced as 87-base-pair reads on the Illumina HiSeq System. Processing in the source paper ran as follows. A later analysis counted about 76 million unique TCR beta chains across the 550 to 750 repertoires, and 10 million to 12 million of these chains were shared by at least two donors. Raw reads were error-corrected and collapsed into unique sequences by a nearest-neighbor algorithm in which closely related sequences were merged to remove PCR and sequencing errors. V, D and J gene segments were assigned by aligning CDR3 sequences to IMGT reference sequences. Each retained sequence needed at least a six-nucleotide match to both a V gene segment and a J gene segment. Rearrangements were called productive when the CDR3 lacked stop codons and stayed in frame with V and J; all others were non-productive. Following IMGT convention, CDR3 was defined as the stretch from the second conserved V-encoded cysteine to the conserved J-encoded phenylalanine. In an earlier analysis of more than 550 of the donors, sequences lacking an unambiguous match to a single V gene segment were excluded. An earlier analysis of 500 to 600 of the donors classified V segments as functional when productive rearrangements were above 56.7% and as segregating when the standard deviation between donors was above 5%. A statistical classification framework was developed to diagnose cytomegalovirus status using the catalog of TCR beta chain sequences. In a later analysis, TCR nucleotide sequences were compared against IMGT/GENE-DB human TR gene sequences so that V and J genes could be assigned. In a later analysis, CDR3 sequences and most-parsimonious VDJ recombination scenarios were assigned using the TCRdist pipeline. In a later analysis, each TCR beta chain was defined by its CDR3 amino acid sequence together with its V-gene family, and reads lacking a unique V-gene family were excluded. As a way to deal with suspected cross-contamination and a sequencing artifact, a later analysis dropped nearly 600 nucleotide sequences that were highly shared and had low generation probability. In a later analysis, a clonal expansion index for each public chain was calculated from normalized within-repertoire ranks of inferred template counts. Generation probabilities in a later analysis came from a VDJ recombination model fitted to out-of-frame rearrangements, and those results were checked against IGoR. Hypergeometric tests were used in a later analysis to score TCR-TCR, TCR-HLA and TCR-CMV co-occurrence, with a repertoire-size bias correction applied to the TCR pairs. A later analysis estimated false discovery rates by permuting HLA or CMV assignments 20 times. In a later analysis, co-occurring TCRs were grouped using DBSCAN, and TCRdist sequence similarity was added for clustering within HLA-allele-positive subsets. For co-occurrence clustering, repertoires with fewer than 30,000 or more than 120,000 public chains were excluded, along with four to six repertoires with anomalous nucleotide sharing. Imported from immuneACCESS, the table was reduced by TCRdb to in-frame sequences with V and J called. These copies leave out some clones; in studies compared against another copy, an unresolved V gene accounts for under half, and the cause of the remainder is not known. V and J calls and clone size come straight from that table; D and trimming were deduced from the DNA. Here the sample has about 200,000 clones; around 81% occur a single time. The ten largest clones capture 1.5% to 2% of the sample.

In the germline V gene (reference sequence), CDR1 corresponds to SEHNR and CDR2 to FQNEAQ. Including the terminal cysteine and phenylalanine, the CDR3 comprises 13 residues. Here the CDR3 DNA is all that survives: 39 bases in frame from base 1. Germline trimming: 5 bases from V, 7 bases from J; junction bases outside gene matches: 8. The cohort consisted of fewer than 700 healthy bone marrow donors. At the time of sampling, all cohort members were nominally healthy, though unrecorded immune exposures were likely present. The donor tested CMV seronegative, placing the donor among the approximately 360 seronegative members of the cohort. A peripheral blood sample was collected from each donor, and TCR beta sequencing was performed on peripheral blood mononuclear cells. The Qiagen DNeasy Blood Extraction Kit was used to extract genomic DNA from the blood cell samples. About this clone: No cognate antigen has been identified for it. Per-base qualities were not stored, and no clone one base away is much larger.

The origin of this receptor is a young man in good health and CMV-seronegative. The receptor chain draws on TRBV7-9 and TRBJ2-7; 7 bases in between match TRBD2. Sequencing was done on a sample of PBMCs. CDR3 region: CASSIKSGKEQYF. The DNA sequence is TGTGCCAGCAGCATAAAGAGCGGGAAGGAGCAGTACTTC.